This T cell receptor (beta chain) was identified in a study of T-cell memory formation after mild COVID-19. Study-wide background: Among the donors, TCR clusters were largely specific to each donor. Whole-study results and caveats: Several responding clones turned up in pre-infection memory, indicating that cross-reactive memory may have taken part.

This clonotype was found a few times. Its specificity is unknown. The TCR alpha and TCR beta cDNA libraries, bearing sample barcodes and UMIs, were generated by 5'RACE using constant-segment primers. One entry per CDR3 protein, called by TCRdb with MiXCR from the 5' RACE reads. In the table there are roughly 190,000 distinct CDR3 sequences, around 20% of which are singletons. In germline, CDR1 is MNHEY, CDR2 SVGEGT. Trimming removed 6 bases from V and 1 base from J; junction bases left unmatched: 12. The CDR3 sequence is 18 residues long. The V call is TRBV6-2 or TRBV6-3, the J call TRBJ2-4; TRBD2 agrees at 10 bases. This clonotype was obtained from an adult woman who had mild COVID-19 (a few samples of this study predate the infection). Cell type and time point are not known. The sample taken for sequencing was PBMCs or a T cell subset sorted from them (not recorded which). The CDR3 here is CASSRRAGGDLAKNIQYF. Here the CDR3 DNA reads TGTGCCAGCAGCCGCCGAGCGGGAGGGGACCTCGCCAAAAACATTCAGTACTTC.